The clone carrying this TCR beta chain has ten or more counts. The antigen remains unidentified. This record comes from a study of blood T cells in healthy people across ages. General study findings and limits: With age, beta diversity per million T cells declined roughly linearly, significantly by 30 to 40.

CDR1 is LGHNA and CDR2 is YNFKEQ in the germline V gene. Trimming shortened V by 4 bases and J by 7 bases, and 16 bases separated the two germline ends. This CDR3 spans 15 amino acids. For the second PCR, which ran for about 6 to 12 cycles, a sample-barcoded 5' primer and a J-beta primer mix were used. From the 5' RACE reads, TCRdb called clonotypes with MiXCR, one entry per CDR3 protein. The sample holds around 1,500,000 distinct CDR3 sequences, around 42% seen once. The sequence came from a woman aged 18-29 years in good health. The sequenced sample consisted of blood. This chain links TRBV4-2 with TRBJ2-2; D is unresolved. The CDR3 DNA reads as TGTGCCAGCAGCCCAGTAGGAGAGGTTAACGGGGAGCTGTTTTTT. This gives the protein CASSPVGEVNGELFF.